The table lists the clone carrying this T cell receptor (beta chain) with many counts. Its specificity is not known. The data stem from a study of response to subunit inactivated influenza vaccine. Study results and limitations: There was a suggestion from the authors that each seasonal influenza vaccination recruits few new T cells.

TCRdb ran MiXCR on the RT-PCR reads and lists one entry per CDR3 protein. This sample has almost 600,000 distinct CDR3 sequences, with 13% to 15% found just once. Germline assignment: CDR1 SEHNR and CDR2 FQNEAQ (reference sequence). The ends were cut back, 5 bases at V and 10 bases at J, with 9 bases in the middle. The CDR3 extends over 12 amino acids. The chain joins TRBV7-9 to TRBJ1-6; no clear D gene. The TCR sequence derives from a man between 50 and 59 years old who received an inactivated influenza vaccine. The specimen was PBMCs from blood, collected roughly 13 days after vaccination. CDR3 in DNA: TGTGCCAGCAGCAGGGAAGGGTCACCCCTCCACTTT. Its translation: CASSREGSPLHF.